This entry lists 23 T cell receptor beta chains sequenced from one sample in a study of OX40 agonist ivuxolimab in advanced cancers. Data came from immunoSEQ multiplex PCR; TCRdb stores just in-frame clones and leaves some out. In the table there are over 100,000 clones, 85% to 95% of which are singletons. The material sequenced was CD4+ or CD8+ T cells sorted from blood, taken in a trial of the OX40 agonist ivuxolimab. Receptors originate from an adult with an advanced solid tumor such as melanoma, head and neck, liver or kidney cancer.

The CDR3 DNA reads as TGCGCCAGCAGCGGAGGGGATTATACCAATCAGCCCCAGCATTTT. Encoded protein: CASSGGDYTNQPQHF. This chain uses TRBV10-1 with TRBJ1-5; D may be TRBD1 (5 bases). Trimming left V 6 bases short and J 3 bases short, with 15 bases between. The CDR3 runs 15 residues. CDR1 WNHNN and CDR2 SYGVQD come from the germline V gene (reference sequence).

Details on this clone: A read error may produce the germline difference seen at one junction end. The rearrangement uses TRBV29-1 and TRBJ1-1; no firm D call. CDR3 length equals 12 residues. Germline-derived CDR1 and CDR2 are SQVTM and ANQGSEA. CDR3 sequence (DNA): TGCAGCGTTGAACACGGCAACATTGAAGCTTTCTTT. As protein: CSVEHGNIEAFF.

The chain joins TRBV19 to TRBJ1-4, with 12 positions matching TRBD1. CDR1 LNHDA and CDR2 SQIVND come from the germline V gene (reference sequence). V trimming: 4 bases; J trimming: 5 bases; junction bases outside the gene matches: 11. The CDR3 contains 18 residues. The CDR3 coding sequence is TGTGCCAGTAGTAGGGCCTCCGGGACAGGGGGCCCCAATGAAAAACTGTTTTTT. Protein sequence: CASSRASGTGGPNEKLFF.

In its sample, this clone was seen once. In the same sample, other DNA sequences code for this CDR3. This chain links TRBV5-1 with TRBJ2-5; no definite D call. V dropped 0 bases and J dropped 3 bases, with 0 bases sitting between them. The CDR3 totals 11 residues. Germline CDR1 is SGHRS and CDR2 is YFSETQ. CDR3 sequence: CASSLEETQYF. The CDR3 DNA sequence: TGCGCCAGCAGCTTGGAAGAGACCCAGTACTTC.

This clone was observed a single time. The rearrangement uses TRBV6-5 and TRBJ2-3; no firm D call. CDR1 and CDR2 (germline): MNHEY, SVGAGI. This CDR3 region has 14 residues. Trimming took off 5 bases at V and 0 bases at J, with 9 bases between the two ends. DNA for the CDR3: TGTGCCAGCAGTCAGCAGCTAAGCACAGATACGCAGTATTTT. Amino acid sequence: CASSQQLSTDTQYF.

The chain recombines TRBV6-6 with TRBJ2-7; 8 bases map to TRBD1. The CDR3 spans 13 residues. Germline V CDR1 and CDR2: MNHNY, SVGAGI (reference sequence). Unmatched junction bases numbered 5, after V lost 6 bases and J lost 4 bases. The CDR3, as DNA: TGTGCCAGCAGATCAGGGGGCATATACGAGCAGTACTTC. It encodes CASRSGGIYEQYF.

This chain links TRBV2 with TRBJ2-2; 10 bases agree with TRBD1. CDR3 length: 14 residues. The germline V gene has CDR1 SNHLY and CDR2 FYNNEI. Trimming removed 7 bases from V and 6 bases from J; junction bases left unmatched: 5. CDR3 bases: TGTGCCAGCATTCGGACAGGGGGGTCCGGGGAGCTGTTTTTT. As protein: CASIRTGGSGELFF. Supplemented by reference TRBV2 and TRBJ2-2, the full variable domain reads EPEVTQTPSHQVTQMGQEVILRCVPISNHLYFYWYRQILGQKVEFLVSFYNNEISEKSEIFDDQFSVERPDGSNFTLKIRSTKLEDSAMYFCASIRTGGSGELFFGEGSRLTVL.

DNA of the CDR3: TGTGCCAGCAGTTTAAAGCCAGCGGGAGTGGCCGGGGAGCTGTTTTTT. Amino acid sequence: CASSLKPAGVAGELFF. The gene calls are TRBV27 and TRBJ2-2; 8 bases map to TRBD2. The CDR3 covers 16 residues. V gave up 2 bases and J gave up 6 bases; unmatched junction bases: 8. Germline V gives CDR1 MNHEY, CDR2 SMNVEV (reference sequence).

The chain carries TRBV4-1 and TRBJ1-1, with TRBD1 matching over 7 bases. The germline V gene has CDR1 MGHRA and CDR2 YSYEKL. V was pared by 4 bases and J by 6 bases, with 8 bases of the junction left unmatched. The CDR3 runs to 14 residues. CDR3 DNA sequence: TGCGCCAGCAGCCGACCAGGGGGAAGGGCTGAAGCTTTCTTT. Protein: CASSRPGGRAEAFF.

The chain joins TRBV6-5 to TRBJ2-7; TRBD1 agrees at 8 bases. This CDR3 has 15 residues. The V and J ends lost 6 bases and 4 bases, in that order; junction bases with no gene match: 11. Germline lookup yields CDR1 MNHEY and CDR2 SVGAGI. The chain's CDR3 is CASRTGGFEGYEQYF. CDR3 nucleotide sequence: TGTGCCAGCAGAACAGGGGGTTTCGAAGGTTACGAGCAGTACTTC.

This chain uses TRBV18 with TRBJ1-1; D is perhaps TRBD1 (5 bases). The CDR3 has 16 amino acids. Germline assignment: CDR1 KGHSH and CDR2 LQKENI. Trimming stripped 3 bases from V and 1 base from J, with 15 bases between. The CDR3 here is CASSPPRGAGNTEAFF. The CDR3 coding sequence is TGTGCCAGCTCACCGCCGCGGGGCGCGGGGAACACTGAAGCTTTCTTT. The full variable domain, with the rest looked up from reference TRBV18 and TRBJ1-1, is NAGVMQNPRHLVRRRGQEARLRCSPMKGHSHVYWYRQLPEEGLKFMVYLQKENIIDESGMPKERFSAEFPKEGPSILRIQQVVRGDSAAYFCASSPPRGAGNTEAFFGQGTRLTVV.

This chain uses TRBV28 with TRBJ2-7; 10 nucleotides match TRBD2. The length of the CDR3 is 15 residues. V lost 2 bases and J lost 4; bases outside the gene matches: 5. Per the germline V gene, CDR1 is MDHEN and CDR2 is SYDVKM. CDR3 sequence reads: CASSLGAGGPYEQYF. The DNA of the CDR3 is TGTGCCAGCAGTTTAGGAGCGGGAGGGCCGTACGAGCAGTACTTC.

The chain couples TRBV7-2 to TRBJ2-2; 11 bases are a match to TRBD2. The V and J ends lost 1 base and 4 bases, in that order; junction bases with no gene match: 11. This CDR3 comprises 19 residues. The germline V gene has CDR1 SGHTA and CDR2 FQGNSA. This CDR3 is CASSLGPSSGRSSTGELFF. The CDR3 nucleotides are TGTGCCAGCAGCTTAGGACCGTCTAGCGGGAGGTCGAGCACCGGGGAGCTGTTTTTT.

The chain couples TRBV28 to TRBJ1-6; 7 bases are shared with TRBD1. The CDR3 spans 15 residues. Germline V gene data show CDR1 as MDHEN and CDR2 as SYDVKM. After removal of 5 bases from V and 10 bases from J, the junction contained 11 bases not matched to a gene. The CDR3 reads CASSVLEGAESPLHF. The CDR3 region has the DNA TGTGCCAGCAGTGTCCTTGAGGGGGCTGAATCACCCCTCCACTTT.

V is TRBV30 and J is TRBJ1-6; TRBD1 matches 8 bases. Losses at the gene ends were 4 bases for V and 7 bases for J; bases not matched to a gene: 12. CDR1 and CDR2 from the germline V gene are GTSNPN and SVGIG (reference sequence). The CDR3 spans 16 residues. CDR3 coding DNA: TGTGCCTGGAACTTGGGTGGGACAGGACTAAATTCACCCCTCCACTTT. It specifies CAWNLGGTGLNSPLHF.

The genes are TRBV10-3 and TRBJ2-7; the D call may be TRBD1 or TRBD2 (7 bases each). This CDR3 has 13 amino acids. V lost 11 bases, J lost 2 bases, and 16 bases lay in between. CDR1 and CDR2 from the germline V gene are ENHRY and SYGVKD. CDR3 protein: CAHGGTETYEQYF. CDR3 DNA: TGTGCCCACGGGGGGACAGAGACCTACGAGCAGTACTTC.

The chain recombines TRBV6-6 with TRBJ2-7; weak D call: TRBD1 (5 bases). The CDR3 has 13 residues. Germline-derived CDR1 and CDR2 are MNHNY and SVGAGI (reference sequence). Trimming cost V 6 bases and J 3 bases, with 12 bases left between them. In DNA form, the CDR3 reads TGTGCCAGCAGCAGAGACAGAATCTACGAGCAGTACTTC. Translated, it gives CASSRDRIYEQYF.

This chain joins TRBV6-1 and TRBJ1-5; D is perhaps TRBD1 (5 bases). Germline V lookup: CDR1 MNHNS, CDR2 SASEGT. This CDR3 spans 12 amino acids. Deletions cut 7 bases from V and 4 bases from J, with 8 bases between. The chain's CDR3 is CASTGLNQPQHF. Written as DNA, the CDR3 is TGTGCCAGCACAGGGCTTAATCAGCCCCAGCATTTT.

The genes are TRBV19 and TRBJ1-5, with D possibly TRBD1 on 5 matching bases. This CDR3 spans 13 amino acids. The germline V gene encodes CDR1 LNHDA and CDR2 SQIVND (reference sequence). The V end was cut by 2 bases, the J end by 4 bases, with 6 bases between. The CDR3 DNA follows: TGTGCCAGTAGTATATCAGGGAATCAGCCCCAGCATTTT. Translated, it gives CASSISGNQPQHF.

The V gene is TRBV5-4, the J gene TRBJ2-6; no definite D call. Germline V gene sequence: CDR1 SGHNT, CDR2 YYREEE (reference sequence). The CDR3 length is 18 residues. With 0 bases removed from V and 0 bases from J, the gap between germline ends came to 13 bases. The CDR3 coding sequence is TGTGCCAGCAGCTTGGAAAAGTTGACGAGCTCTGGGGCCAACGTCCTGACTTTC. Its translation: CASSLEKLTSSGANVLTF.

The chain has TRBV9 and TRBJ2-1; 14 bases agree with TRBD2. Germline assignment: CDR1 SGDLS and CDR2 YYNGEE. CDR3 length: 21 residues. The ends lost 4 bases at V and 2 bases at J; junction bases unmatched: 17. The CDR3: CASSIAPFEGLAGVAYNEQFF. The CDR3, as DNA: TGTGCCAGCAGCATAGCCCCCTTTGAGGGACTAGCGGGAGTGGCCTACAATGAGCAGTTCTTC.

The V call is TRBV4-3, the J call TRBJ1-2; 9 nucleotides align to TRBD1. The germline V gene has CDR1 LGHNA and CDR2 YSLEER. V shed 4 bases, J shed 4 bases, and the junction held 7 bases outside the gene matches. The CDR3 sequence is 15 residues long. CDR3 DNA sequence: TGCGCCAGCAGCCGAAATACGGGACAGGGCTATGGCTACACCTTC. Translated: CASSRNTGQGYGYTF.

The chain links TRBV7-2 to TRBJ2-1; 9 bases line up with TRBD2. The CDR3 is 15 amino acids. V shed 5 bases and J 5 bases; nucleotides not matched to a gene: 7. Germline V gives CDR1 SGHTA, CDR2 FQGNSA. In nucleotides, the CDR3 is TGTGCCAGCAGCCCAGGCGGGGGGGCCCACAATGAGCAGTTCTTC. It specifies CASSPGGGAHNEQFF.